This T cell receptor (beta chain) was sequenced during a study of shared clonotypes between healthy human individuals. A remark on this clone: The antigen remains undetermined.

V was shortened by 5 bases and J by 2 bases, with 16 bases between the two germline ends. CDR1 and CDR2 (germline): SEHNR, FQNEAQ (reference sequence). There are 15 residues in the CDR3. Study-level findings and limits: How much donors shared clonotypes was expected to be affected by sequencing depth. Lower generation probabilities were found for non-shared clonotypes than for those shared by all four donors.

It was 150 to 200 ng DNA, 30,000 or so T cell genomes, that sorted-subset replicate PCRs used. Method: immunoSEQ multiplex PCR; TCRdb's copy keeps in-frame clones and lacks some. The table includes 150,000 to 200,000 clones, about 93% detected once. The receptor was isolated from a woman under 40 in good health. The chain employs TRBV7-9 and TRBJ2-7; weak D call: TRBD2 (5 bases). Input material: naive CD4+ T cells sorted from blood. The subset was: CD45RA+ positively selected. The CDR3 spells CASSLTSGTTYEQYF. DNA for the CDR3: TGTGCCAGCAGCCTCACAAGCGGTACCACCTACGAGCAGTACTTC.